This T cell receptor beta chain was captured in a study of blood T cell repertoires in COVID-19. Study at large: Sources were T cells, B-cell-depleted T cells, or PBMCs; the material itself was cDNA or gDNA.

This clone came up once. Original methodology: Researchers report that nucleated cell counts were estimated from reference gene primer amplification. Profiling relied on immunoSEQ multiplex PCR, and the TCRdb table lists in-frame clones only, not all of them. V and J calls and clone size are copied from that table; D and trimming were computed from the DNA. The sample yields hundreds of thousands of clones, around four fifths seen once. The CDR3 runs 14 residues. The V and J ends lost 3 bases and 4 bases, in that order; junction bases with no gene match: 5. From germline, CDR1 is SQVTM and CDR2 ANQGSEA.

The chain carries TRBV29-1 and TRBJ2-2; 7 bases align to TRBD1. The TCR sequence derives from a woman in her fifties or sixties with active or convalescent COVID-19. The specimen was peripheral blood. The CDR3, as DNA: TGCAGCGTTGAGGGGACAGAGATCACCGGGGAGCTGTTTTTT. This translates into CSVEGTEITGELFF.